This TCR beta chain was captured in a study of beta chain features in type 1 diabetes. The investigators reverse transcribed all of the isolated RNA, so they sequenced expressed TCRB transcripts. Assay: immunoSEQ multiplex PCR; the TCRdb copy retains only in-frame clones and omits some. The sample lists under 300,000 clones, approximately 25% occurring once. The sample holds a few counts of this clone. Its antigen is not known. V was cut by 3 bases and J by 0 bases, with 9 bases left in between. The V gene's germline CDR1 is KGHSH and CDR2 LQKENI. The CDR3 has 15 amino acids. Whole-study results and caveats: A moderate, significant TCRB CDR3 shortening appeared in type 1 diabetes across four CD4+ subsets. Here, the possible influence of HLA type (on TCRB rearrangement) remained unresolved. The similarity of naive, central memory and Treg TCRB repertoires appeared greater among patients than among healthy donors.

This chain connects TRBV18 to TRBJ2-1, with unresolved D. This clonotype originated in a woman in her thirties with type 1 diabetes. What was sequenced was naive CD4+ T cells from blood. The CDR3 DNA follows: TGTGCCAGCTCACCTGTCGAGAGCTCCTACAATGAGCAGTTCTTC. Its protein product is CASSPVESSYNEQFF. The full variable domain, completed using reference TRBV18 and TRBJ2-1, is NAGVMQNPRHLVRRRGQEARLRCSPMKGHSHVYWYRQLPEEGLKFMVYLQKENIIDESGMPKERFSAEFPKEGPSILRIQQVVRGDSAAYFCASSPVESSYNEQFFGPGTRLTVL.